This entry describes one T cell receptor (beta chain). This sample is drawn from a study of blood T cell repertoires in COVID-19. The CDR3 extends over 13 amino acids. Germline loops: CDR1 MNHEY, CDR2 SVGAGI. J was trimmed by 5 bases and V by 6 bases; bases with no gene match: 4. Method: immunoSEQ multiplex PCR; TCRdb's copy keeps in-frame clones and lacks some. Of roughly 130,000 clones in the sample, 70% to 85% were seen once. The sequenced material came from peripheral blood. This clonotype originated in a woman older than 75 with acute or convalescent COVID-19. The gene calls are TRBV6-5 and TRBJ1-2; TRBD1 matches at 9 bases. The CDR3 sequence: CASSTGGRYGYTF. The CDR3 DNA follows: TGTGCCAGCAGCACAGGGGGCAGATATGGCTACACCTTC.